This TCR beta chain is from a study of preoperative IRX-2 immunotherapy in early breast cancer (dated by TCRdb to between 2018 and 2021). As regards this clone: It has no known antigen specificity. The sample holds no much larger clone one base away, and base qualities are not on file.

The library was made by the immunoSEQ multiplex PCR assay. This is the immuneACCESS table as TCRdb keeps it, with only in-frame sequences that have V and J called. A part of the clones is gone; compared with another copy, unresolved V genes explain less than half, and the rest is unexplained. This sample gives 40,000 to 45,000 clones in total; 70% to 85% of them show up just once. The ten largest clonotypes hold 1.2% of the sample. The intended sense of this specimen's treatment or condition label: preoperative locoregional IRX-2 cytokine immunotherapy. The samples were obtained from a phase Ib study in which preoperative, locoregional IRX-2 cytokine immunotherapy intended to prime immune responses was tested. The donors were early-stage breast cancer patients who were given IRX-2 prior to surgery. The input for sequencing was tumor tissue, taken after IRX-2 immunotherapy. This TCR was recovered from a human donor with breast cancer.

The DNA sequence is TGTGCCAGCAGCCCAGGGGGGGGAAGCTCCTACGAGCAGTACTTC. This translates into CASSPGGGSSYEQYF. The chain is encoded by TRBV11-3 joined to TRBJ2-7; the D region may be TRBD1 or TRBD2, each matching 7 bases equally. The cysteine opens and the phenylalanine closes a CDR3 of 15 amino acids. CDR3 DNA is the only sequence kept; it has 45 bases, read in frame from the first base. CDR1 SGHNT and CDR2 YENEEA are derived from the germline V gene. Relative to germline, V is 5 bases shorter and J is 0 bases shorter, with 14 bases between their ends.